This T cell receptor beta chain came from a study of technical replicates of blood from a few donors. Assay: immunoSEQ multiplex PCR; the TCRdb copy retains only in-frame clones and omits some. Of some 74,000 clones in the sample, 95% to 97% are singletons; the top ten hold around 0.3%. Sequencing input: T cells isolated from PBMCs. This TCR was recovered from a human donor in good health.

In DNA form, the CDR3 reads TGTGCCAGCTCACCGGGACTGAGCTCTGGAAACACCATATATTTT. Residues: CASSPGLSSGNTIYF. V gene TRBV18 combines with J gene TRBJ1-3; D possibly corresponds to TRBD1 (5 bases). The CDR3 is made up of 15 amino acids. V lost 3 bases to trimming and J lost 0 bases, with 9 bases between them. Germline V CDR1 and CDR2: KGHSH, LQKENI. Full variable domain (outside the CDR3, taken from reference TRBV18 and TRBJ1-3): NAGVMQNPRHLVRRRGQEARLRCSPMKGHSHVYWYRQLPEEGLKFMVYLQKENIIDESGMPKERFSAEFPKEGPSILRIQQVVRGDSAAYFCASSPGLSSGNTIYFGEGSWLTVV.